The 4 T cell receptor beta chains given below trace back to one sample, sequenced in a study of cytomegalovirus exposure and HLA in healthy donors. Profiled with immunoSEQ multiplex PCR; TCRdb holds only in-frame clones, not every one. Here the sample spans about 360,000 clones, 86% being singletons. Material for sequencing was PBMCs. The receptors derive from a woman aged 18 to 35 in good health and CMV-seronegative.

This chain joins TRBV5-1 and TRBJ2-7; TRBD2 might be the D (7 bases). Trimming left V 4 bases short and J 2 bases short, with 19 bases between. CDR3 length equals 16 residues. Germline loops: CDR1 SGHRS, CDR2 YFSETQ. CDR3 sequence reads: CASSRGAAGAAYEQYF. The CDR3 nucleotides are TGCGCCAGCAGCCGGGGGGCGGCGGGGGCGGCCTACGAGCAGTACTTC.

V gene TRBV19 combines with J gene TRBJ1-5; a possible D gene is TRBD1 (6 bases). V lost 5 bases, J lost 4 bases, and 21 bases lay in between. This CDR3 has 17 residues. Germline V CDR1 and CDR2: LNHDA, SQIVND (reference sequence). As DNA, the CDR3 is TGTGCCAGTAGTCTTTCTCAGGGCAGGGGTCGTAATCAGCCCCAGCATTTT. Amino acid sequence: CASSLSQGRGRNQPQHF.

The CDR3 protein is CASSTGQGSYNEQFF. In DNA, the CDR3 is TGTGCCAGCAGTACGGGACAGGGGTCCTACAATGAGCAGTTCTTC. This chain joins TRBV28 and TRBJ2-1; the match to TRBD1 covers 10 bases. The CDR3 consists of 15 residues. Trimming cost V 5 bases and J 1 base; bases outside gene matches: 2. Germline values: CDR1 MDHEN, CDR2 SYDVKM.

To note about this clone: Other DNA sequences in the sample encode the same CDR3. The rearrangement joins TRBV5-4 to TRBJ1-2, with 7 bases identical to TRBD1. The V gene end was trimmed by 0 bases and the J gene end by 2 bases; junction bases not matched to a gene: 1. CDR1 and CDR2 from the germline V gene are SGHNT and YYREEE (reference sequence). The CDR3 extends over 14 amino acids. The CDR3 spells CASSLAGGNYGYTF. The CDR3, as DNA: TGTGCCAGCAGCTTGGCAGGGGGGAACTATGGCTACACCTTC.